The 32 T cell receptor beta chains presented below share a single source sample, sequenced in a study of T cell responses to AZD1222 COVID-19 vaccine. Profiled with immunoSEQ multiplex PCR; TCRdb holds only in-frame clones, not every one. Of fewer than 100,000 clones detected, roughly 89% appear once; the ten largest clones hold about 9.9%. Source: peripheral blood, taken 28 days after the second AZD1222 dose. All receptors come from an adult who received the AZD1222 COVID-19 vaccine.

The chain combines TRBV11-2 with TRBJ1-5, with 11 bases identical to TRBD1. There are 18 residues in the CDR3. Germline lookup yields CDR1 SGHAT and CDR2 FQNNGV. The V gene end was trimmed by 1 base and the J gene end by 2 bases; junction bases not matched to a gene: 7. CDR3 sequence: CASSLGTGGLVGNQPQHF. The CDR3 DNA is TGTGCCAGCAGCTTAGGGACAGGGGGCTTGGTCGGCAATCAGCCCCAGCATTTT.

The chain uses TRBV20-1 and TRBJ2-1, with D possibly TRBD1 on 5 matching bases. V was trimmed by 7 bases and J by 7 bases, leaving 11 bases between them. The CDR3 loop spans 11 amino acids. Germline V gives CDR1 DFQATT, CDR2 SNEGSKA (reference sequence). In DNA, the CDR3 is TGCAGTGAAAGAAGGGGTAATGAGCAGTTCTTC. It translates to CSERRGNEQFF.

The J gene is TRBJ2-7, the V gene TRBV12-3 or TRBV12-4; D may be TRBD1 or TRBD2 (5 bases each). The CDR3 extends over 13 amino acids. With 3 bases removed from V and 6 bases from J, the gap between germline ends came to 12 bases. The CDR3 spells CASSFQGRGEQYF. The CDR3 nucleotides read TGTGCCAGCAGTTTCCAGGGACGGGGCGAGCAGTACTTC.

The genes are TRBV4-3 and TRBJ2-7; TRBD1 agrees at 7 bases. Trimming cost V 4 bases and J 2 bases; bases outside gene matches: 8. The CDR3 extends over 15 amino acids. Germline CDR1 reads LGHNA; CDR2 reads YSLEER. CDR3 residues: CASSLRGTEAYEQYF. In nucleotides, the CDR3 is TGCGCCAGCAGCCTAAGGGGGACAGAGGCCTACGAGCAGTACTTC.

The CDR3 is CASSTSGTGISPLHF. In nucleotides, the CDR3 is TGTGCCAGCAGCACTAGCGGGACAGGGATTTCACCCCTCCACTTT. The genes are TRBV7-2 and TRBJ1-6, with 9 bases that match TRBD1. The CDR3 consists of 15 residues. The trim removed 5 bases at V and 9 bases at J, leaving 8 bases unmatched. Germline values: CDR1 SGHTA, CDR2 FQGNSA.

The chain links TRBV29-1 to TRBJ1-4, with D unclear. CDR1 SQVTM and CDR2 ANQGSEA come from the germline V gene. The ends were cut back, 7 bases at V and 2 bases at J, with 11 bases in the middle. This CDR3 is 13 amino acids long. CDR3 residues: CSAIQGTNEKLFF. CDR3 coding DNA: TGCAGCGCCATACAAGGGACTAATGAAAAACTGTTTTTT.

This clone was counted once. The chain combines TRBV7-9 with TRBJ1-1; D remains ambiguous. The germline gives CDR1 SEHNR, CDR2 FQNEAQ (reference sequence). V lost 6 bases and J lost 7, with 9 bases in between. The CDR3 runs to 11 residues. Here the CDR3 DNA reads TGTGCCAGCAGGCCTCGGTTTGAAGCTTTCTTT. Amino acid sequence: CASRPRFEAFF.

This rearrangement joins TRBV30 to TRBJ1-3; unclear D gene. V was clipped by 0 bases and J by 4 bases, with 4 bases between them. Germline V CDR1 and CDR2: GTSNPN, SVGIG (reference sequence). The CDR3 loop spans 12 amino acids. The CDR3 region is CAWSVAGNTIYF. DNA for the CDR3: TGTGCCTGGAGTGTAGCGGGAAACACCATATATTTT.

This chain joins TRBV2 and TRBJ2-7; tentatively, D is TRBD1 (6 bases). The CDR3 totals 16 residues. Germline V gives CDR1 SNHLY, CDR2 FYNNEI. V lost 4 bases and J 0 bases, leaving 16 bases between the germline ends. The CDR3 nucleotides read TGTGCCAGCAGTGCCCCGGACAGCTTGAGCTCCTACGAGCAGTACTTC. This codes for CASSAPDSLSSYEQYF.

This clone was recorded a few times. The rearrangement joins TRBV13 to TRBJ1-1; D gene ambiguous. This CDR3 has 16 amino acids. V lost 2 bases, J lost 7 bases, and 20 bases lay in between. CDR1 is PRHDT and CDR2 is FYEKMQ in the germline V gene (reference sequence). The CDR3 DNA reads as TGTGCCAGCAGCTTACGTCAGGAGGTACTTGGGGTTGAAGCTTTCTTT. Its protein product is CASSLRQEVLGVEAFF.

The rearrangement uses TRBV29-1 and TRBJ2-5; the D gene is possibly TRBD1 (6 bases). Trimming cost V 7 bases and J 3 bases, with 9 bases left between them. Per germline, CDR1 SQVTM and CDR2 ANQGSEA. The CDR3 contains 11 residues. CDR3 in DNA: TGCAGCGCTGGACAGAAAGAGACCCAGTACTTC. Residues: CSAGQKETQYF.

The V gene is TRBV5-4, the J gene TRBJ2-6; 8 bases are shared with TRBD1. Germline V gene sequence: CDR1 SGHNT, CDR2 YYREEE (reference sequence). The J segment lost 2 bases and the V segment lost 2 bases, leaving 6 bases of the junction unmatched. This CDR3 is 17 amino acids long. The CDR3 DNA reads as TGTGCCAGCAGCTTTTCAGGGGGCGTAACTGGGGCCAACGTCCTGACTTTC. Its protein is CASSFSGGVTGANVLTF.

The chain uses TRBV19 and TRBJ1-2; weak D call: TRBD1 (6 bases). The CDR3 extends over 16 amino acids. Germline lookup yields CDR1 LNHDA and CDR2 SQIVND (reference sequence). V lost 7 bases and J 6 bases, leaving 24 bases between the germline ends. The CDR3 reads CASTTPDRREGHGYTF. Here the CDR3 DNA reads TGTGCCAGTACTACACCCGACAGGCGGGAAGGGCATGGCTACACCTTC.

The genes are TRBV7-2 and TRBJ1-5; tentatively, D is TRBD1 (5 bases). Germline-derived CDR1 and CDR2 are SGHTA and FQGNSA. The CDR3 loop spans 15 amino acids. The ends were cut back, 5 bases at V and 1 base at J, with 12 bases in the middle. DNA of the CDR3: TGTGCCAGCAGCCCCGGGGGAGGCAGCAATCAGCCCCAGCATTTT. Encoded protein: CASSPGGGSNQPQHF.

The rearrangement uses TRBV9 and TRBJ2-7, with D tentatively TRBD1 or TRBD2 (5 bases each). Germline CDR1 SGDLS, CDR2 YYNGEE. The CDR3 extends over 14 amino acids. The ends were cut back, 2 bases at V and 0 bases at J, with 9 bases in the middle. CDR3 residues: CASSVGGSSYEQYF. The CDR3 DNA sequence: TGTGCCAGCAGCGTTGGGGGTAGCTCCTACGAGCAGTACTTC. The full variable domain, completed using reference TRBV9 and TRBJ2-7, is DSGVTQTPKHLITATGQRVTLRCSPRSGDLSVYWYQQSLDQGLQFLIQYYNGEERAKGNILERFSAQQFPDLHSELNLSSLELGDSALYFCASSVGGSSYEQYFGPGTRLTVT.

The chain employs TRBV18 and TRBJ1-3; D remains ambiguous. This CDR3 has 13 amino acids. V dropped 3 bases and J dropped 1 base, with 4 bases sitting between them. Germline V CDR1 and CDR2: KGHSH, LQKENI. CDR3 coding DNA: TGTGCCAGCTCACCCAATTCTGGAAACACCATATATTTT. This encodes CASSPNSGNTIYF.

The chain joins TRBV7-9 to TRBJ1-2; 7 bases map to TRBD1. V trimming: 2 bases; J trimming: 6 bases; junction bases outside the gene matches: 3. This CDR3 has 13 residues. Looked up from germline, CDR1 is SEHNR and CDR2 is FQNEAQ (reference sequence). The CDR3 DNA sequence: TGTGCCAGCAGCTTACTGAGGGGGCATGGCTACACCTTC. It yields the protein CASSLLRGHGYTF.

The chain is built from TRBV6-1 and TRBJ1-2; D not resolved. CDR3 length: 13 amino acids. CDR1 is MNHNS and CDR2 is SASEGT in the germline V gene. With 2 bases removed from V and 7 bases from J, the gap between germline ends came to 11 bases. The CDR3 loop reads CASSERAWGGYTF. The CDR3 bases are TGTGCCAGCAGTGAAAGAGCGTGGGGTGGCTACACCTTC.

The V call is TRBV7-2, the J call TRBJ1-2; 7 bases fit TRBD1. The germline CDR1 and CDR2 sequences are SGHTA and FQGNSA. The CDR3 loop spans 13 amino acids. The J segment lost 2 bases and the V segment lost 5 bases, leaving 2 bases of the junction unmatched. This CDR3 is CASSEGQNYGYTF. DNA of the CDR3: TGTGCCAGCAGCGAGGGACAGAACTATGGCTACACCTTC.

The rearrangement links TRBV7-9 to TRBJ1-6; tentatively, D is TRBD1 (6 bases). V was shortened by 7 bases and J by 7 bases, with 14 bases between the two germline ends. The CDR3 consists of 14 residues. CDR1 SEHNR and CDR2 FQNEAQ come from the germline V gene (reference sequence). The CDR3 is CASNSDRRNSPLHF. The CDR3 nucleotides are TGTGCCAGCAACTCAGACAGGCGGAATTCACCCCTCCACTTT.

The chain employs TRBV20-1 and TRBJ2-7; no definite D call. V gave up 5 bases and J gave up 6 bases, with 11 bases separating them. There are 11 residues in the CDR3. Germline CDR1 is DFQATT and CDR2 is SNEGSKA (reference sequence). The CDR3 here is CSARQELEQYF. In nucleotides, the CDR3 is TGCAGTGCTCGGCAAGAACTCGAGCAGTACTTC.

V usage is TRBV19 and J usage is TRBJ2-7, with TRBD1 identical over 9 bases. J gave up 1 base and V 3 bases, and 10 bases lay outside the gene matches. The germline V gene has CDR1 LNHDA and CDR2 SQIVND (reference sequence). The CDR3 has 17 amino acids. The CDR3: CASSMGVGTGQSYEQYF. CDR3 in DNA: TGTGCCAGTAGTATGGGCGTCGGGACAGGGCAGTCCTACGAGCAGTACTTC.

This clone was recorded a few times. J is TRBJ2-1 and V is TRBV11-1; D ambiguous. Germline-derived CDR1 and CDR2 are SGHAT and FQDESV (reference sequence). The CDR3 loop spans 15 amino acids. The V gene lost 2 bases and the J gene lost 4 bases, with 12 bases spanning the gap. This CDR3 reads CASSLNDGAYNEQFF. The CDR3 DNA reads TGTGCCAGCAGCTTAAATGATGGCGCTTACAATGAGCAGTTCTTC.

This clone came up once. This sequence joins TRBV7-9 and TRBJ1-6; D is perhaps TRBD1 (5 bases). Germline loops: CDR1 SEHNR, CDR2 FQNEAQ (reference sequence). Trimming removed 6 bases from V and 5 bases from J, with 11 bases in between. The CDR3 is 14 amino acids. The CDR3 sequence: CASRWDGDNSPLHF. The CDR3 DNA is TGTGCCAGCAGATGGGACGGTGATAATTCACCCCTCCACTTT. The variable domain in full, completed from reference TRBV7-9 and TRBJ1-6, reads DTGVSQNPRHKITKRGQNVTFRCDPISEHNRLYWYRQTLGQGPEFLTYFQNEAQLEKSRLLSDRFSAERPKGSFSTLEIQRTEQGDSAMYLCASRWDGDNSPLHFGNGTRLTVT.

This clone was recorded once. The chain recombines TRBV2 with TRBJ1-4; D remains ambiguous. Per the germline V gene, CDR1 is SNHLY and CDR2 is FYNNEI. The CDR3 has 13 residues. V was trimmed by 6 bases and J by 8 bases, leaving 13 bases between them. The CDR3 loop reads CASSPAGREKLFF. CDR3 DNA sequence: TGTGCCAGCAGCCCGGCCGGGAGAGAAAAACTGTTTTTT. Full variable domain (remainder filled in from reference TRBV2 and TRBJ1-4): EPEVTQTPSHQVTQMGQEVILRCVPISNHLYFYWYRQILGQKVEFLVSFYNNEISEKSEIFDDQFSVERPDGSNFTLKIRSTKLEDSAMYFCASSPAGREKLFFGSGTQLSVL.

This clone was observed a handful of times. The genes are TRBV18 and TRBJ2-7, with D possibly matching TRBD2 (6 bases). V was pared by 3 bases and J by 6 bases, with 21 bases between. Germline CDR1 KGHSH, CDR2 LQKENI. The CDR3 is made up of 16 amino acids. CDR3 bases: TGTGCCAGCTCACCTCGTACTAGCCAACCATTAATCGAGCAGTACTTC. Translated: CASSPRTSQPLIEQYF.

The V gene is TRBV2, the J gene TRBJ1-2; no clear D. Trimming stripped 7 bases from V and 6 bases from J, with 12 bases between. The CDR3 sequence is 12 residues long. Looked up from germline, CDR1 is SNHLY and CDR2 is FYNNEI. The CDR3 here is CASTPRPNGYTF. The CDR3 bases are TGTGCCAGCACCCCGAGGCCCAATGGCTACACCTTC. Full variable domain (remainder filled in from reference TRBV2 and TRBJ1-2): EPEVTQTPSHQVTQMGQEVILRCVPISNHLYFYWYRQILGQKVEFLVSFYNNEISEKSEIFDDQFSVERPDGSNFTLKIRSTKLEDSAMYFCASTPRPNGYTFGSGTRLTVV.

This rearrangement joins TRBV4-1 to TRBJ1-1, with D possibly TRBD1 on 5 matching bases. The germline V and J ends were trimmed by 10 bases and 1 base, with 10 bases remaining between them. The CDR3 consists of 12 residues. Germline V gene data show CDR1 as MGHRA and CDR2 as YSYEKL. The CDR3 region is CATQGTNTEAFF. The CDR3 nucleotides are TGCGCCACCCAGGGAACGAACACTGAAGCTTTCTTT.

The chain combines TRBV29-1 with TRBJ1-4; D may be TRBD1 (6 bases). V shed 7 bases and J shed 8 bases, with 14 bases lying between them. This CDR3 is built from 12 residues. CDR1 is SQVTM, CDR2 ANQGSEA, per germline. The DNA for the CDR3 is TGCAGCGCTGAGGGGGGAGACGAAAAACTGTTTTTT. It is translated as CSAEGGDEKLFF.

This sequence joins TRBV5-1 and TRBJ2-3; D gene uncertain. V shed 4 bases and J shed 1 base, with 10 bases lying between them. Per the germline V gene, CDR1 is SGHRS and CDR2 is YFSETQ. The CDR3 contains 14 residues. In DNA, the CDR3 is TGCGCCAGCAGCGAGACTCCGGGCACAGATACGCAGTATTTT. This sequence encodes CASSETPGTDTQYF.

This clone was seen a handful of times. The gene calls are TRBV27 and TRBJ1-4; tentatively, D is TRBD1 (5 bases). The ends were cut back, 6 bases at V and 8 bases at J, with 25 bases in the middle. The CDR3 consists of 17 residues. The germline V gene encodes CDR1 MNHEY and CDR2 SMNVEV (reference sequence). The CDR3 region has the DNA TGTGCCAGCAGGCCGGGACTAACCATCTATCTCGGCGAAAAACTGTTTTTT. It is translated as CASRPGLTIYLGEKLFF.

This chain links TRBV19 with TRBJ1-1; 7 bases align to TRBD1. The CDR3 is 11 amino acids. With V trimmed by 4 bases and J by 12 bases, 5 bases remained unmatched. Germline V CDR1 and CDR2: LNHDA, SQIVND (reference sequence). The CDR3 loop is CASSRQGWSFF. The CDR3 region has the DNA TGTGCCAGTAGTAGACAGGGATGGTCTTTCTTT.